In this sample, the clone carrying this TCR beta chain turned up a few times. This sample is drawn from a study of blood T cells in healthy people across ages. For the second PCR, which ran for about 6 to 12 cycles, a sample-barcoded 5' primer and a J-beta primer mix were used. Every cDNA molecule bore a tag from a template-switch adaptor containing 12 random nucleotides. Via MiXCR, TCRdb re-called the 5' RACE reads, giving one row per CDR3 protein. The repertoire consists of roughly 900,000 distinct CDR3 sequences, with under 35% occurring once and the leading ten covering 15% to 20%. This CDR3 spans 15 amino acids. V gave up 5 bases and J gave up 2 bases, with 10 bases separating them. Germline V gives CDR1 SGHVS, CDR2 FQNEAQ.

Source material: blood. The source of this sequence is an elderly woman in good health. The chain recombines TRBV7-8 with TRBJ2-6, with D tentatively TRBD1 (6 bases). CDR3 amino acids: CASSPDSTGANVLTF. Here the CDR3 DNA reads TGTGCCAGCAGCCCGGACAGTACTGGGGCCAACGTCCTGACTTTC.